Listed below are T cell receptor beta chains from one sample, sequenced in a study of cytomegalovirus exposure and HLA in healthy donors. The assay was immunoSEQ multiplex PCR, and TCRdb's table has in-frame clones only and misses some. The profile shows over 130,000 clones, around 90% of them singletons. What was sequenced was PBMCs. Receptors were obtained from a man between 18 and 35 years old in good health and CMV-seropositive. CDR3s include the opening cysteine and the closing phenylalanine or tryptophan.

v_call	j_call	cdr3_aa
TRBV2	TRBJ1-2	CASRQGYGYTF
TRBV13	TRBJ2-1	CASSLGSGPNNEQFF
TRBV11-3	TRBJ2-3	CASSRQGAQGQYF
TRBV4-2	TRBJ2-3	CASSQDGGQGADTQYF
TRBV6-5	TRBJ1-4	CASSYRRDRHEKLFF
TRBV5-4	TRBJ2-1	CASRNPGLLYNEQFF
TRBV29-1	TRBJ1-2	CSVGRGGPYYGYTF
TRBV2	TRBJ2-1	CATRLGYNEQFF
TRBV6-5	TRBJ1-2	CASSYQAFNYGYTF
TRBV27	TRBJ2-7	CASSLNRYYEQYF
TRBV6-5	TRBJ2-1	CASSMGGSADEQFF
TRBV27	TRBJ1-5	CASSGGRGMNQPQHF
TRBV5-6	TRBJ2-5	CASSLPRWGAGAGKETQYF
TRBV6-9	TRBJ1-2	CASSSNRTAYYGYTF
TRBV4-2	TRBJ2-1	CASSQDYRGLVRNEQFF
TRBV19	TRBJ1-5	CASRLGGQARGNQPQHF